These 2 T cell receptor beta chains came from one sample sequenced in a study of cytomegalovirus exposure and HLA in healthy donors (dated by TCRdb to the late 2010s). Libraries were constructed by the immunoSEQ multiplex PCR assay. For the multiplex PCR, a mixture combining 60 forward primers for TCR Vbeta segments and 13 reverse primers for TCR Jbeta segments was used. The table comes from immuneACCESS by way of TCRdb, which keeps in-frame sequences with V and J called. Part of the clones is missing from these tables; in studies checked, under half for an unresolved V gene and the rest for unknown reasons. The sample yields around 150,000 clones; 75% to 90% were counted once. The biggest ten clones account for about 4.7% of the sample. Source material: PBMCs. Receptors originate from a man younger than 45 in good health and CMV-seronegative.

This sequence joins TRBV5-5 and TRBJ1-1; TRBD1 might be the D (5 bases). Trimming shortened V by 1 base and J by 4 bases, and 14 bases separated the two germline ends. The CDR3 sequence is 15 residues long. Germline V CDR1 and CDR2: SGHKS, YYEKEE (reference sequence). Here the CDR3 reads CASSLTVLRGTEAFF. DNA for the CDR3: TGTGCCAGCAGCTTGACGGTGCTAAGGGGCACTGAAGCTTTCTTT.

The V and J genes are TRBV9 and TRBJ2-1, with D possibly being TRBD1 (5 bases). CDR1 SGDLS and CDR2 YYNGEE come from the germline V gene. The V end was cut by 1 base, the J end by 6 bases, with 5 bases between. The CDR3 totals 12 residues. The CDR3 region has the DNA TGTGCCAGCAGCGTACAGGGCAATGAGCAGTTCTTC. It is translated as CASSVQGNEQFF.